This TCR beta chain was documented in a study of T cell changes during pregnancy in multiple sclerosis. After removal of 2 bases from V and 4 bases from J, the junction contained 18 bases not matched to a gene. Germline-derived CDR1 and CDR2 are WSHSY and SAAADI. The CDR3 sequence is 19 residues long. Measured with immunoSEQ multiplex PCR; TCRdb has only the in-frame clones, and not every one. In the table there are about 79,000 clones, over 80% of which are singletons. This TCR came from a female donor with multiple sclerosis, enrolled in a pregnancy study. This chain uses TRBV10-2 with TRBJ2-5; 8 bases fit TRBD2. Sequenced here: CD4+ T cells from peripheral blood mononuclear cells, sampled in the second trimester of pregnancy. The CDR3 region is CASSERLAGLPLSRETQYF. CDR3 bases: TGCGCCAGCAGTGAGAGGCTAGCGGGCCTTCCCCTATCCCGAGAGACCCAGTACTTC.